The 7 T cell receptor beta chains reported below all come from one sample, sequenced in a study of blood T cell dynamics during melanoma immunotherapy. The protocol was immunoSEQ multiplex PCR, while the TCRdb copy is restricted to in-frame clones and leaves out a portion. The sample lists 8,500 to 13,000 clones, about nine tenths occurring once. Time point indicated: week 3, after first cycle of checkpoint inhibitor. Sequencing was performed on blood, taken from a patient treated with checkpoint blockade. Receptors were obtained from a human donor with melanoma.

The J gene is TRBJ2-2, the V gene TRBV7-2; no clear D. The CDR3 extends over 13 amino acids. The germline V gene encodes CDR1 SGHTA and CDR2 FQGNSA. The V and J ends lost 3 bases and 6 bases respectively, with 8 bases between them. The CDR3 loop reads CASSLVGAGELFF. CDR3 nucleotides: TGTGCCAGCAGCTTGGTAGGCGCCGGGGAGCTGTTTTTT.

The rearrangement uses TRBV6-5 and TRBJ1-2; D is unclear. This CDR3 region has 14 residues. Germline CDR1 is MNHEY and CDR2 is SVGAGI. V was cut by 4 bases and J by 2 bases, with 11 bases left in between. The CDR3 DNA reads as TGTGCCAGCAGTTCTTCAACGGGGAACTATGGCTACACCTTC. Its protein product is CASSSSTGNYGYTF.

The chain combines TRBV6-6 with TRBJ1-2; TRBD1 aligns across 7 bases. The CDR3 runs to 13 residues. The germline gives CDR1 MNHNY, CDR2 SVGAGI (reference sequence). Trimming at V came to 5 bases and at J to 6 bases, leaving 6 bases not matched to a gene. The DNA for the CDR3 is TGTGCCAGCAGTCGACAGGGTATAGATGGCTACACCTTC. This encodes CASSRQGIDGYTF.

The V call is TRBV19, the J call TRBJ1-2; D unclear. V shed 4 bases and J shed 5 bases, with 14 bases lying between them. CDR1 is LNHDA and CDR2 is SQIVND in the germline V gene (reference sequence). CDR3 length equals 14 residues. The CDR3, as DNA: TGTGCCAGTAGTACCCGCGGGGTGCGGTATGGCTACACCTTC. Its protein is CASSTRGVRYGYTF.

This chain uses TRBV5-8 with TRBJ2-2; 8 bases agree with TRBD1. The J segment lost 5 bases and the V segment lost 3 bases, leaving 3 bases of the junction unmatched. There are 14 residues in the CDR3. Germline assignment: CDR1 SGHTS and CDR2 YDEGEE. The CDR3 is CASSSRGRTGELFF. The CDR3, as DNA: TGTGCCAGCAGCTCCAGGGGGCGAACCGGGGAGCTGTTTTTT.

The J gene is TRBJ1-1, the V gene TRBV5-6; D is ambiguous. The V end lost 0 bases, the J end lost 7 bases, and 10 bases lay between the germline ends. Germline V gives CDR1 SGHDT, CDR2 YYEEEE. The CDR3 length is 13 residues. CDR3 sequence (DNA): TGTGCCAGCAGCTTGGACTCAAGCAATGAAGCTTTCTTT. Residues: CASSLDSSNEAFF. The full variable domain, in which reference TRBV5-6 and TRBJ1-1 provide the parts outside the CDR3, is DAGVTQSPTHLIKTRGQQVTLRCSPKSGHDTVSWYQQALGQGPQFIFQYYEEEERQRGNFPDRFSGHQFPNYSSELNVNALLLGDSALYLCASSLDSSNEAFFGQGTRLTVV.

The chain carries TRBV5-1 and TRBJ2-1; 13 nucleotides line up with TRBD2. Losses at the gene ends were 6 bases for V and 9 bases for J; bases not matched to a gene: 9. The CDR3 length is 15 residues. The germline gives CDR1 SGHRS, CDR2 YFSETQ. The CDR3 loop is CASTLTSGGASEQFF. The CDR3 DNA follows: TGCGCCAGCACCCTAACTAGCGGGGGGGCAAGTGAGCAGTTCTTC.